The clone carrying this T cell receptor (beta chain) has a single count. The sample belongs to a study of blood T cell repertoires in COVID-19. Overall study: Sample material is recorded as cDNA or gDNA derived from T cells, B-cell-depleted T cells, or PBMCs.

Only in-frame clones appear in the TCRdb table, and some are missing; sequencing was by immunoSEQ multiplex PCR. Of roughly 95,000 clones listed, approximately 80% are singletons. The sample consisted of peripheral blood. The TCR sequence derives from a human donor in a cohort sampled during active COVID-19.

Here the CDR3 DNA reads TGCAGTGCTAGTGCGGGAGTCGGCAATCAGCCCCAGCATTTT. Translating it yields CSASAGVGNQPQHF. The chain carries TRBV20-1 and TRBJ1-5; D is undetermined. Trimming took 3 bases from V and 2 from J, leaving 11 bases between them. There are 14 residues in the CDR3. From germline, CDR1 is DFQATT and CDR2 SNEGSKA (reference sequence).